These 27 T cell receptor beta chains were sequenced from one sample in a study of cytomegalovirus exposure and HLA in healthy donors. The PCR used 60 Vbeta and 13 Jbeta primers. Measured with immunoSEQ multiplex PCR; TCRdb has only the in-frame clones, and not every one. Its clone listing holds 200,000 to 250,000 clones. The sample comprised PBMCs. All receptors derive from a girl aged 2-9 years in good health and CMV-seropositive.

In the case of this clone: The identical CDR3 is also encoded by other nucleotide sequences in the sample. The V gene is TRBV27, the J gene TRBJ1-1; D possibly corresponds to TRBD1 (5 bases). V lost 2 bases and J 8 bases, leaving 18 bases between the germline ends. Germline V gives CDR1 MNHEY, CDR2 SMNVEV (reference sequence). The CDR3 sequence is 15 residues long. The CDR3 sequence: CASSLEPSTEHEAFF. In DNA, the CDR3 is TGTGCCAGCAGTTTAGAGCCCTCGACAGAGCACGAAGCTTTCTTT.

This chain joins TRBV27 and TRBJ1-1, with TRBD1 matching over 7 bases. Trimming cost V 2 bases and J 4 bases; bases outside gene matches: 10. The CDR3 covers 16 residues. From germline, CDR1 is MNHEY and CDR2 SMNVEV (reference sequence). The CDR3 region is CASSLRGRGRGTEAFF. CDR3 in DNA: TGTGCCAGCAGTTTAAGGGGTAGGGGGCGAGGCACTGAAGCTTTCTTT.

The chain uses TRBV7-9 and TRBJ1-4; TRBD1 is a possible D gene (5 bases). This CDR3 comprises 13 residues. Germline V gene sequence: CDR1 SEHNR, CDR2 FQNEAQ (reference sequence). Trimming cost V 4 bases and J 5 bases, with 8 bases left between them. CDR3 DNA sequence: TGTGCCAGCAGCTCCGGGGGAAATGAAAAACTGTTTTTT. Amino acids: CASSSGGNEKLFF.

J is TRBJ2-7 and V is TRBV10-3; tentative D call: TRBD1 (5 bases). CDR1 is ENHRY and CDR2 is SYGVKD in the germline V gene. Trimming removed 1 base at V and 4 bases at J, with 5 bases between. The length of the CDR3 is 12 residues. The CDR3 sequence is CAISEWTYEQYF. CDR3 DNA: TGTGCCATCAGTGAGTGGACATACGAGCAGTACTTC.

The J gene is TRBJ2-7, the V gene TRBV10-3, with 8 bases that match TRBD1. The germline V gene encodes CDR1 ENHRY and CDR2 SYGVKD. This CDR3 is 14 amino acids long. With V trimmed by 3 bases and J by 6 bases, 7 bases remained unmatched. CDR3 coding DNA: TGTGCCATCAGTGAACGGACAGGGATTTTCGAGCAGTACTTC. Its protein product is CAISERTGIFEQYF.

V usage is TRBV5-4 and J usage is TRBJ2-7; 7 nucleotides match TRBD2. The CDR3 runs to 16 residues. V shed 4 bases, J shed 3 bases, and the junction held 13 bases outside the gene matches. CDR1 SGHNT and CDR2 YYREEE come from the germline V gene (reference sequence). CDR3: CASSGGGNPRGYEQYF. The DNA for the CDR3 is TGTGCCAGCAGCGGGGGGGGGAATCCGCGGGGCTACGAGCAGTACTTC.

Here the CDR3 DNA reads TGTGCCTGGAGTGCCTACAGGGAGTGGGCTTTCTTT. Residues: CAWSAYREWAFF. The chain employs TRBV30 and TRBJ1-1, with D tentatively TRBD1 (6 bases). Germline V gives CDR1 GTSNPN, CDR2 SVGIG (reference sequence). CDR3 length: 12 residues. Trimming stripped 1 base from V and 11 bases from J, with 14 bases between.

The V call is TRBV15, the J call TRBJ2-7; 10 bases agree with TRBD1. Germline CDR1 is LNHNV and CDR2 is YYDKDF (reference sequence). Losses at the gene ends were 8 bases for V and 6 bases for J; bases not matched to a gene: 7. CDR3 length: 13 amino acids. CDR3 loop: CATRPGQGFEQYF. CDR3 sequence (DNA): TGTGCCACCCGACCGGGACAGGGGTTCGAGCAGTACTTC.

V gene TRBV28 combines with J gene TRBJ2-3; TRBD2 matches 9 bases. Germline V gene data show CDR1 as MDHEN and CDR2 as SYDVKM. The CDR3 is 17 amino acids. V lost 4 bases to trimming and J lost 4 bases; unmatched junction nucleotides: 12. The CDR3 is CASSSPSGNVGSDTQYF. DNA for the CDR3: TGTGCCAGCAGTTCGCCTAGCGGGAATGTCGGATCAGATACGCAGTATTTT. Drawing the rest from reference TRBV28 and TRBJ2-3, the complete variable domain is DVKVTQSSRYLVKRTGEKVFLECVQDMDHENMFWYRQDPGLGLRLIYFSYDVKMKEKGDIPEGYSVSREKKERFSLILESASTNQTSMYLCASSSPSGNVGSDTQYFGPGTRLTVL.

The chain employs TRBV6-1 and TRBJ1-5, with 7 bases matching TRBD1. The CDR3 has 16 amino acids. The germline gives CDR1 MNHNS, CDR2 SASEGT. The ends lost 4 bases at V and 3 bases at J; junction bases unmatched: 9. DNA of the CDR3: TGTGCCAGCAGTGCCCACGGACAGGCCTCCAATCAGCCCCAGCATTTT. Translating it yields CASSAHGQASNQPQHF.

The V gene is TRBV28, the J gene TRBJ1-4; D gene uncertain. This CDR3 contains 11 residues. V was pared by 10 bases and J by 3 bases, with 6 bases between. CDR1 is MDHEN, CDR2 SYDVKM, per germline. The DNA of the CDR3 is TGTGCCACGCAGTCTAATGAAAAACTGTTTTTT. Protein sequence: CATQSNEKLFF.

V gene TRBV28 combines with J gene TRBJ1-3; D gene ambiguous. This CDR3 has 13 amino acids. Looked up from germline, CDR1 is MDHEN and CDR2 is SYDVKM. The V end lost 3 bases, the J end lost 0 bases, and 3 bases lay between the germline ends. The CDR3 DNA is TGTGCCAGCAGTTTGGCCTCTGGAAACACCATATATTTT. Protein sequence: CASSLASGNTIYF.

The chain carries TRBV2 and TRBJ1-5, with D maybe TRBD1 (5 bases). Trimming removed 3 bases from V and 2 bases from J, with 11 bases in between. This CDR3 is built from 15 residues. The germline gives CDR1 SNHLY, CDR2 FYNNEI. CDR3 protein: CASSDDSGGNQPQHF. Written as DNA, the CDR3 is TGTGCCAGCAGTGACGACAGTGGTGGCAATCAGCCCCAGCATTTT.

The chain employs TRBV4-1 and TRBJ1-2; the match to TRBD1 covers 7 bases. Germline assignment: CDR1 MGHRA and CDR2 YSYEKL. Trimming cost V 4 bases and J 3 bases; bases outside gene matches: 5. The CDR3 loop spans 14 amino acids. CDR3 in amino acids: CASSRDRDDYGYTF. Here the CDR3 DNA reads TGCGCCAGCAGCCGGGACAGAGATGACTATGGCTACACCTTC.

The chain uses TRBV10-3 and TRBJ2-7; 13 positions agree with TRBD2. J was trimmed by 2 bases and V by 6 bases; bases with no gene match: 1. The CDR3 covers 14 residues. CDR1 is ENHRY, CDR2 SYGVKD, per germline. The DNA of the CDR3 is TGTGCCATCAGACTAGCGGGAGGGACCTACGAGCAGTACTTC. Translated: CAIRLAGGTYEQYF.

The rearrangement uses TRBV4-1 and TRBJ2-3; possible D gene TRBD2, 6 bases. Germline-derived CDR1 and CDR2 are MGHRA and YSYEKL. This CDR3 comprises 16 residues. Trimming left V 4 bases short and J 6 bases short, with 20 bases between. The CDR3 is CASSPTGQGLPDTQYF. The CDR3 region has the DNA TGCGCCAGCAGCCCGACGGGGCAGGGACTCCCCGATACGCAGTATTTT.

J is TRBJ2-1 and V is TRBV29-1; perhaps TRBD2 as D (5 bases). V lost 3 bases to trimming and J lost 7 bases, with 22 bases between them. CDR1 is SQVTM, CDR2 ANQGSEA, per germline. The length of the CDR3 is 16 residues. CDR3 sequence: CSVESEAAVAWNEQFF. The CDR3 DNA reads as TGCAGCGTTGAGTCGGAGGCAGCGGTTGCGTGGAATGAGCAGTTCTTC.

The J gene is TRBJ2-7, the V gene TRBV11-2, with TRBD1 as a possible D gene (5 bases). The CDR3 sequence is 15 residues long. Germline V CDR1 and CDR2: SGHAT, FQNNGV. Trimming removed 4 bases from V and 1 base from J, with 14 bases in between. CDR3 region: CASSWGQGRSYEQYF. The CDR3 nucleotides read TGTGCCAGCAGCTGGGGTCAGGGCCGGTCCTACGAGCAGTACTTC.

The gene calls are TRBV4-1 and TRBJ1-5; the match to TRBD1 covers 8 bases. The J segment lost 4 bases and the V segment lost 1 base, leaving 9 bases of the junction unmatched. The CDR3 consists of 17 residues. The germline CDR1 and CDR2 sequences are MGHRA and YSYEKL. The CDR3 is CASSQVGGQVLNQPQHF. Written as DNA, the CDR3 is TGCGCCAGCAGCCAAGTGGGGGGACAGGTCCTAAATCAGCCCCAGCATTTT.

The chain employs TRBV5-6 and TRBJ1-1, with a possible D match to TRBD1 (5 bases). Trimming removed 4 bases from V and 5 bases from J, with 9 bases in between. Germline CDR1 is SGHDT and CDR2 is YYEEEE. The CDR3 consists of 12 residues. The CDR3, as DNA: TGTGCCAGCAGCCTTCGACAGACTGAAGCTTTCTTT. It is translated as CASSLRQTEAFF.

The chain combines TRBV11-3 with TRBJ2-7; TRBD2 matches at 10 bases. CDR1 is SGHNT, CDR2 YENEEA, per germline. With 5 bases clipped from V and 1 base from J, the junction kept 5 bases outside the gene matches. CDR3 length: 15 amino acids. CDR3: CASSVAGGWSYEQYF. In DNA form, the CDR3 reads TGTGCCAGCAGCGTAGCGGGAGGTTGGTCCTACGAGCAGTACTTC.

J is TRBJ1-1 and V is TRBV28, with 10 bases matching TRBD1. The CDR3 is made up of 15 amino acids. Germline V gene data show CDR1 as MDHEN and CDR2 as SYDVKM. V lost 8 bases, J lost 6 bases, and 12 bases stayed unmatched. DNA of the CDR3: TGTGCCAGCGAGAGGGGGGGGACAGGGGACTCTGAAGCTTTCTTT. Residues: CASERGGTGDSEAFF.

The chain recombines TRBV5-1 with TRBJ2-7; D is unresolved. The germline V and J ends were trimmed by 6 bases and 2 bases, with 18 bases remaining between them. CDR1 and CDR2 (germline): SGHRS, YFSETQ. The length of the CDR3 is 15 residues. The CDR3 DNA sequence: TGCGCCAGCACCCCCGCTCCAGGCCGGACCTACGAGCAGTACTTC. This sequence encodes CASTPAPGRTYEQYF.

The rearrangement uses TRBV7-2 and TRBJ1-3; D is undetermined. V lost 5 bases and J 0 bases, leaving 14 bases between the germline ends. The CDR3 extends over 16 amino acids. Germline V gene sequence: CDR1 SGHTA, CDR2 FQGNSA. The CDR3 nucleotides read TGTGCCAGCAGCCCGAGTTACCCTGACTCTGGAAACACCATATATTTT. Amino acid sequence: CASSPSYPDSGNTIYF.

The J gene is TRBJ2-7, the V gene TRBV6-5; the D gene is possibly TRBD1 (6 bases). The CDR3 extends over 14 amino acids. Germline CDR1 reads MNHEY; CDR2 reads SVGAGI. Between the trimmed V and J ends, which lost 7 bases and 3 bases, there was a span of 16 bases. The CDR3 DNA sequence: TGTGCCAGCACCAGACAGGTCAAAGACTACGAGCAGTACTTC. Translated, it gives CASTRQVKDYEQYF.

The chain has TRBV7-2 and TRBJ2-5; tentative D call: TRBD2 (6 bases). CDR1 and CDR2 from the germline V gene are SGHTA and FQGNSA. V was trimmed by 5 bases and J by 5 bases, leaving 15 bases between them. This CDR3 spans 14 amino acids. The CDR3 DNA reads TGTGCCAGCAGCAGGGGACTGGAGTATGAGACCCAGTACTTC. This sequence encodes CASSRGLEYETQYF. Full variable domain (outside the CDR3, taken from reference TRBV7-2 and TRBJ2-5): GAGVSQSPSNKVTEKGKDVELRCDPISGHTALYWYRQSLGQGLEFLIYFQGNSAPDKSGLPSDRFSAERTGGSVSTLTIQRTQQEDSAVYLCASSRGLEYETQYFGPGTRLLVL.

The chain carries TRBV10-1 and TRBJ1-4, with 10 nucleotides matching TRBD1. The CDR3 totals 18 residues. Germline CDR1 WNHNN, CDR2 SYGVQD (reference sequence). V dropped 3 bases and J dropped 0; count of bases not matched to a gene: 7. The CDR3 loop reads CASSEGGQGTATNEKLFF. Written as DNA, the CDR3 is TGCGCCAGCAGTGAAGGGGGACAGGGGACTGCAACTAATGAAAAACTGTTTTTT.